One and the same sample provided the 29 T cell receptor beta chains below, sequenced in a study of shared clonotypes between healthy human individuals. Method: immunoSEQ multiplex PCR; TCRdb's copy keeps in-frame clones and lacks some. This sample has some 1 million clones, with under 80% found just once. Sequenced sample: memory CD4+ T cells sorted from blood. Subset given: CD45RA-negative fraction. The receptors come from a man between 18 and 35 years old in good health.

The chain uses TRBV5-6 and TRBJ2-5, with 9 bases that match TRBD1. Germline CDR1 and CDR2: SGHDT and YYEEEE. V dropped 4 bases and J dropped 5; count of bases not matched to a gene: 9. The CDR3 loop spans 15 amino acids. CDR3 sequence reads: CASSPPGQGFETQYF. The CDR3 coding sequence is TGTGCCAGCAGCCCCCCGGGACAGGGTTTCGAGACCCAGTACTTC.

J is TRBJ1-5 and V is TRBV21-1. TRBV21-1 is a known pseudogene. The CDR3 has 15 residues. The CDR3 nucleotides read TGTGCCAGCAGCAGAGCGCGGGCAGGAGGTCAGCCCCAGCATTTT. Its protein product is CASSRARAGGQPQHF.

V is TRBV4-2 and J is TRBJ2-2, with TRBD2 matching 10 bases. This CDR3 has 17 residues. Germline trimming cut 0 bases from V and 2 bases from J; bases unmatched to any gene: 3. Looked up from germline, CDR1 is LGHNA and CDR2 is YNFKEQ. The CDR3 DNA follows: TGTGCCAGCAGCCAAGAGGCTAGCGGGGGCAACACCGGGGAGCTGTTTTTT. This translates into CASSQEASGGNTGELFF.

This chain links TRBV27 with TRBJ2-7; D not certain. The germline gives CDR1 MNHEY, CDR2 SMNVEV (reference sequence). V was cut by 7 bases and J by 5 bases, with 18 bases left in between. The CDR3 runs 14 residues. CDR3 sequence: CASTNPRKLNEQYF. The CDR3 nucleotides are TGTGCCAGCACCAACCCTCGAAAGTTGAACGAGCAGTACTTC.

The V gene is TRBV5-6, the J gene TRBJ2-3, with 7 bases that match TRBD1. CDR1 is SGHDT, CDR2 YYEEEE, per germline. The CDR3 consists of 14 residues. With V trimmed by 2 bases and J by 4 bases, 4 bases remained unmatched. The CDR3 sequence: CASSLFQGADTQYF. The CDR3 nucleotides are TGTGCCAGCAGCTTATTCCAGGGGGCAGATACGCAGTATTTT.

This clone is a singleton in its sample. The chain couples TRBV30 to TRBJ2-7, with D maybe TRBD2 (5 bases). The V end was cut by 2 bases, the J end by 0 bases, with 14 bases between. The CDR3 totals 15 residues. CDR1 is GTSNPN, CDR2 SVGIG, per germline (reference sequence). CDR3 in DNA: TGTGCCTGGAGTCCGACGGGATCGAGCTCCTACGAGCAGTACTTC. Translated, it gives CAWSPTGSSSYEQYF.

The V call is TRBV6-5, the J call TRBJ1-3, with no clear D. Per the germline V gene, CDR1 is MNHEY and CDR2 is SVGAGI. Trimming shortened V by 10 bases and J by 4 bases, and 14 bases separated the two germline ends. CDR3 length: 13 residues. The DNA for the CDR3 is TGTGCCACCGCGGGCCCGCAAGGAAACACCATATATTTT. Its translation is CATAGPQGNTIYF.

The chain carries TRBV4-1 and TRBJ2-1; D gene unclear. Germline V lookup: CDR1 MGHRA, CDR2 YSYEKL. The V gene lost 4 bases and the J gene lost 8 bases, with 6 bases spanning the gap. CDR3 length equals 11 residues. CDR3 loop: CASSRSYEQFF. In DNA, the CDR3 is TGCGCCAGCAGCCGAAGCTATGAGCAGTTCTTC.

The V gene is TRBV2, the J gene TRBJ2-7; TRBD2 matches at 16 bases. Germline CDR1 SNHLY, CDR2 FYNNEI. CDR3 size: 16 residues. The V gene end was trimmed by 8 bases and the J gene end by 6 bases; junction bases not matched to a gene: 10. The CDR3 sequence is CASRAGLAGGPGEQYF. The CDR3 DNA is TGTGCCAGCCGTGCGGGACTAGCGGGAGGGCCTGGCGAGCAGTACTTC.

The V call is TRBV29-1, the J call TRBJ1-1, with D unclear. Germline lookup yields CDR1 SQVTM and CDR2 ANQGSEA. CDR3 length: 12 amino acids. CDR3 nucleotides: TGCACCGCCCGTGGCTCTCGGACTGAAGCTTTCTTT. It specifies CTARGSRTEAFF. Full variable domain (outside the CDR3, taken from reference TRBV29-1 and TRBJ1-1): SAVISQKPSRDICQRGTSLTIQCQVDSQVTMMFWYRQQPGQSLTLIATANQGSEATYESGFVIDKFPISRPNLTFSTLTVSNMSPEDSSIYLCTARGSRTEAFFGQGTRLTVV.

This sequence joins TRBV15 and TRBJ1-1; 8 bases agree with TRBD1. The CDR3 is made up of 15 amino acids. V lost 0 bases to trimming and J lost 6 bases; unmatched junction nucleotides: 6. Germline CDR1 LNHNV, CDR2 YYDKDF (reference sequence). Here the CDR3 reads CATSRERTGMAEAFF. CDR3 DNA sequence: TGTGCCACCAGCAGAGAGAGGACAGGGATGGCTGAAGCTTTCTTT.

The chain combines TRBV7-2 with TRBJ2-3; D is unresolved. CDR3 length: 14 residues. The V gene lost 1 base and the J gene lost 4 bases, with 9 bases spanning the gap. Germline V CDR1 and CDR2: SGHTA, FQGNSA. CDR3 bases: TGTGCCAGCAGCTTAGATGGGCTTTCAGATACGCAGTATTTT. This codes for CASSLDGLSDTQYF.

The V call is TRBV19, the J call TRBJ2-7; D is tentatively TRBD1 or TRBD2 (5 bases each). This CDR3 region has 15 residues. Trimming pared 1 base from V and 2 bases from J, leaving 12 bases between. Germline assignment: CDR1 LNHDA and CDR2 SQIVND (reference sequence). The CDR3 nucleotides read TGTGCCAGTAGTATAGGGGCCGGGGCCGCCTACGAGCAGTACTTC. It is translated as CASSIGAGAAYEQYF.

This clone was found many times. This sample also contains other DNA sequences that code for the same CDR3. The V gene is TRBV5-1, the J gene TRBJ1-2, with 7 positions matching TRBD1. This CDR3 is built from 15 residues. Trimming removed 0 bases from V and 2 bases from J; junction bases left unmatched: 4. Germline loops: CDR1 SGHRS, CDR2 YFSETQ. CDR3 sequence: CASSLGDSVNYGYTF. The CDR3 DNA is TGCGCCAGCAGCTTGGGGGACAGCGTGAACTATGGCTACACCTTC.

The J gene is TRBJ2-3, the V gene TRBV27, with D tentatively TRBD2 (6 bases). The germline V gene encodes CDR1 MNHEY and CDR2 SMNVEV (reference sequence). V was pared by 5 bases and J by 1 base, with 10 bases between. The CDR3 has 14 residues. This CDR3 reads CASSQGTGTDTQYF. CDR3 bases: TGTGCCAGCAGTCAAGGGACTGGCACAGATACGCAGTATTTT.

This clone was detected only once. The chain couples TRBV7-2 to TRBJ2-7; TRBD2 is a possible D gene (7 bases). V was cut by 0 bases and J by 3 bases, with 12 bases left in between. The V gene's germline CDR1 is SGHTA and CDR2 FQGNSA. CDR3 length equals 15 residues. The CDR3 reads CASSLAGGPNYEQYF. DNA for the CDR3: TGTGCCAGCAGCTTAGCCGGGGGGCCGAACTACGAGCAGTACTTC.

This chain joins TRBV5-1 and TRBJ2-1; 9 bases line up with TRBD1. J lost 8 bases, V lost 1 base, and 7 bases had no gene match. The CDR3 contains 15 residues. The germline V gene has CDR1 SGHRS and CDR2 YFSETQ. CDR3 amino acids: CASSLFQGQGYEQFF. The CDR3 nucleotides are TGCGCCAGCAGCTTGTTTCAAGGACAGGGGTATGAGCAGTTCTTC.

The V and J genes are TRBV10-3 and TRBJ2-1; perhaps TRBD2 as D (5 bases). The CDR3 length is 11 residues. Germline V gene sequence: CDR1 ENHRY, CDR2 SYGVKD. V was shortened by 6 bases and J by 9 bases, with 9 bases between the two germline ends. The chain's CDR3 is CAIRRSGEQFF. The CDR3 DNA is TGTGCCATCAGACGGAGCGGTGAGCAGTTCTTC.

The chain couples TRBV6-5 to TRBJ2-2, with D uncertain. V was clipped by 2 bases and J by 1 base, with 2 bases between them. The CDR3 is made up of 13 amino acids. From germline, CDR1 is MNHEY and CDR2 SVGAGI. The CDR3 loop is CASSYMNTGELFF. The CDR3 DNA reads as TGTGCCAGCAGTTACATGAACACCGGGGAGCTGTTTTTT.

The gene calls are TRBV7-8 and TRBJ2-5; no definite D call. Trimming shortened V by 0 bases and J by 1 base, and 9 bases separated the two germline ends. From germline, CDR1 is SGHVS and CDR2 FQNEAQ. This CDR3 is built from 15 residues. CDR3 DNA: TGTGCCAGCAGCTTAGCGGGCAGACTCCAAGAGACCCAGTACTTC. This sequence encodes CASSLAGRLQETQYF.

J is TRBJ2-3 and V is TRBV9; perhaps TRBD2 as D (5 bases). V shed 1 base and J shed 4 bases, with 16 bases lying between them. The CDR3 extends over 16 amino acids. Per the germline V gene, CDR1 is SGDLS and CDR2 is YYNGEE. CDR3 in DNA: TGTGCCAGCAGCGTAAATCCGGGAATCGGGGCAGATACGCAGTATTTT. It codes for CASSVNPGIGADTQYF.

The chain joins TRBV11-2 to TRBJ2-6, with no clear D. This CDR3 has 14 amino acids. With 0 bases removed from V and 6 bases from J, the gap between germline ends came to 6 bases. The V gene's germline CDR1 is SGHAT and CDR2 FQNNGV. In DNA, the CDR3 is TGTGCCAGCAGCTTAGAAGGTTTGGCCAACGTCCTGACTTTC. It encodes CASSLEGLANVLTF.

This chain connects TRBV7-2 to TRBJ2-3; D tentatively fits TRBD1 or TRBD2 (6 bases each). Germline V CDR1 and CDR2: SGHTA, FQGNSA. CDR3 length: 14 amino acids. V lost 7 bases to trimming and J lost 4 bases, with 15 bases between them. This chain's CDR3 is CASTIGGSADTQYF. The CDR3 nucleotides read TGTGCCAGCACCATCGGGGGCAGCGCAGATACGCAGTATTTT.

The chain couples TRBV30 to TRBJ2-6; D remains ambiguous. The length of the CDR3 is 16 residues. Trimming left V 1 base short and J 0 bases short, with 10 bases between. CDR1 and CDR2 (germline): GTSNPN, SVGIG (reference sequence). CDR3 region: CAWSAQMSSGANVLTF. The DNA for the CDR3 is TGTGCCTGGAGTGCTCAGATGAGCTCTGGGGCCAACGTCCTGACTTTC.

V usage is TRBV5-8 and J usage is TRBJ2-2; D is unclear. The CDR3 consists of 16 residues. CDR1 is SGHTS and CDR2 is YDEGEE in the germline V gene. V gave up 4 bases and J gave up 1 base, with 14 bases separating them. CDR3: CASSPRRVGNTGELFF. The CDR3 DNA follows: TGTGCCAGCAGCCCACGCCGGGTGGGGAACACCGGGGAGCTGTTTTTT.

This chain joins TRBV25-1 and TRBJ2-5; D perhaps matches TRBD1 (6 bases). The CDR3 covers 15 residues. V was trimmed by 5 bases and J by 5 bases, leaving 18 bases between them. Germline V lookup: CDR1 MGHDK, CDR2 SYGVNS. For the CDR3, the DNA is TGTGCCAGCAGTCCATACAAACAGGGTGGCGAGACCCAGTACTTC. Translated, it gives CASSPYKQGGETQYF.

This chain links TRBV2 with TRBJ2-7, with D hard to call. This CDR3 is 14 amino acids long. Between the trimmed V and J ends, which lost 5 bases and 4 bases, there was a span of 15 bases. Germline-derived CDR1 and CDR2 are SNHLY and FYNNEI. The CDR3 DNA reads as TGTGCCAGCAGTAGAGAACAGTTTAAATACGAGCAGTACTTC. Translation gives CASSREQFKYEQYF. The full variable domain, in which reference TRBV2 and TRBJ2-7 provide the parts outside the CDR3, is EPEVTQTPSHQVTQMGQEVILRCVPISNHLYFYWYRQILGQKVEFLVSFYNNEISEKSEIFDDQFSVERPDGSNFTLKIRSTKLEDSAMYFCASSREQFKYEQYFGPGTRLTVT.

The J gene is TRBJ2-7, the V gene TRBV7-2, with no clear D. The CDR3 loop spans 14 amino acids. V lost 5 bases to trimming and J lost 6 bases, with 17 bases between them. Germline V lookup: CDR1 SGHTA, CDR2 FQGNSA. The CDR3 here is CASSKLGPTGEQYF. CDR3 coding DNA: TGTGCCAGCAGCAAACTGGGCCCGACGGGCGAGCAGTACTTC.

This clone has more than one count but fewer than ten. The V and J genes are TRBV18 and TRBJ2-3, with D possibly matching TRBD2 (5 bases). The CDR3 sequence is 14 residues long. Germline loops: CDR1 KGHSH, CDR2 LQKENI. The ends were cut back, 4 bases at V and 2 bases at J, with 10 bases in the middle. The CDR3 loop is CASSLGRDTDTQYF. Written as DNA, the CDR3 is TGTGCCAGCTCACTAGGACGGGACACAGATACGCAGTATTTT.